Shown below are 27 T cell receptor beta chains from a single sample sequenced in a study of blood T cell repertoires in COVID-19. TCRdb's copy holds only in-frame clones and misses some; the assay was immunoSEQ multiplex PCR. In the table there are approximately 90,000 clones, approximately 89% of which are singletons. The sample was peripheral blood. These receptors originate from a man in his sixties with acute or convalescent COVID-19.

The chain couples TRBV4-1 to TRBJ1-6, with TRBD1 matching 8 bases. The CDR3 loop spans 15 amino acids. Germline CDR1 and CDR2: MGHRA and YSYEKL. J lost 10 bases, V lost 2 bases, and 7 bases had no gene match. Written as DNA, the CDR3 is TGCGCCAGCAGCCAACCTGACAGGGGAGGGTCACCCCTCCACTTT. Translating gives CASSQPDRGGSPLHF.

The genes are TRBV6-5 and TRBJ1-6; D remains ambiguous. Germline V gene data show CDR1 as MNHEY and CDR2 as SVGAGI. Trimming stripped 0 bases from V and 6 bases from J, with 9 bases between. The CDR3 contains 15 residues. The chain's CDR3 is CASSYSHQSNSPLHF. DNA for the CDR3: TGTGCCAGCAGTTACTCTCACCAGTCTAATTCACCCCTCCACTTT.

J is TRBJ1-2 and V is TRBV27, with D unresolved. CDR3 size: 11 residues. V lost 6 bases to trimming and J lost 6 bases, with 8 bases between them. Germline V lookup: CDR1 MNHEY, CDR2 SMNVEV (reference sequence). Here the CDR3 reads CASRNSHGYTF. The CDR3 DNA is TGTGCCAGCAGAAACTCACATGGCTACACCTTC.

The chain couples TRBV6-5 to TRBJ1-3; 8 positions agree with TRBD1. This CDR3 is built from 14 residues. The germline CDR1 and CDR2 sequences are MNHEY and SVGAGI. Germline trimming cut 6 bases from V and 2 bases from J; bases unmatched to any gene: 3. In DNA form, the CDR3 reads TGTGCCAGCAGGACACAGGGGGCTGGAAACACCATATATTTT. Encoded protein: CASRTQGAGNTIYF.

This sequence joins TRBV6-5 and TRBJ1-2, with 11 bases fitting TRBD1. Germline V gene lookup returns CDR1 MNHEY and CDR2 SVGAGI. The junction had 5 bases not matched to a gene; V was cut back by 4 bases and J by 4 bases. The CDR3 length is 15 residues. The CDR3 loop reads CASSLGQGVSYGYTF. The CDR3 DNA sequence: TGTGCCAGCAGTTTGGGACAGGGGGTTAGCTATGGCTACACCTTC.

J is TRBJ2-3 and V is TRBV5-5, with TRBD1 identical over 8 bases. The CDR3 is 19 amino acids. Germline CDR1 is SGHKS and CDR2 is YYEKEE (reference sequence). Trimming removed 1 base from V and 3 bases from J; junction bases left unmatched: 16. CDR3 DNA: TGTGCCAGCAGCTTGTTAGGGCTAGTCCCTACAGGGGGGACAGATACGCAGTATTTT. This translates into CASSLLGLVPTGGTDTQYF.

This chain uses TRBV2 with TRBJ1-2; 8 bases align to TRBD1. Trimming took 6 bases from V and 8 from J; bases not matched to a gene: 14. CDR1 is SNHLY, CDR2 FYNNEI, per germline. The CDR3 consists of 15 residues. CDR3 sequence reads: CASSDNRAQGGGYTF. The CDR3 coding sequence is TGTGCCAGCAGCGACAACAGGGCACAGGGGGGGGGCTACACCTTC. The full variable domain, rest sourced from reference TRBV2 and TRBJ1-2, is EPEVTQTPSHQVTQMGQEVILRCVPISNHLYFYWYRQILGQKVEFLVSFYNNEISEKSEIFDDQFSVERPDGSNFTLKIRSTKLEDSAMYFCASSDNRAQGGGYTFGSGTRLTVV.

The gene calls are TRBV18 and TRBJ1-3, with a tentative D call TRBD1 (5 bases). This CDR3 is 14 amino acids long. CDR1 is KGHSH and CDR2 is LQKENI in the germline V gene. V was pared by 5 bases and J by 2 bases, with 10 bases between. The chain's CDR3 is CASSTSTAGNTIYF. In DNA, the CDR3 is TGTGCCAGCTCAACCTCGACAGCTGGAAACACCATATATTTT.

As DNA, the CDR3 is TGTGCCAGCAGCGTAGATAGCAGGGATTTTTCACCCCTCCACTTT. Translation gives CASSVDSRDFSPLHF. The chain couples TRBV9 to TRBJ1-6; maybe TRBD1 (5 bases). Germline CDR1 and CDR2: SGDLS and YYNGEE. The CDR3 has 15 residues. The germline V and J ends were trimmed by 0 bases and 9 bases, with 13 bases remaining between them. The full variable domain, rest sourced from reference TRBV9 and TRBJ1-6, is DSGVTQTPKHLITATGQRVTLRCSPRSGDLSVYWYQQSLDQGLQFLIQYYNGEERAKGNILERFSAQQFPDLHSELNLSSLELGDSALYFCASSVDSRDFSPLHFGNGTRLTVT.

The chain is built from TRBV5-1 and TRBJ1-6; 7 positions agree with TRBD1. This CDR3 is 14 amino acids long. CDR1 and CDR2 (germline): SGHRS, YFSETQ. Trimming took 2 bases from V and 8 from J; bases not matched to a gene: 4. In DNA form, the CDR3 reads TGCGCCAGCAGCTTAAGACAGGGCGATTCACCCCTCCACTTT. As protein: CASSLRQGDSPLHF. The whole variable domain, remainder taken from reference TRBV5-1 and TRBJ1-6, is KAGVTQTPRYLIKTRGQQVTLSCSPISGHRSVSWYQQTPGQGLQFLFEYFSETQRNKGNFPGRFSGRQFSNSRSEMNVSTLELGDSALYLCASSLRQGDSPLHFGNGTRLTVT.

The chain employs TRBV3-1 (or the pseudogene TRBV3-2) and TRBJ1-2; 7 positions agree with TRBD1. The CDR3 consists of 15 residues. With V trimmed by 1 base and J by 4 bases, 6 bases remained unmatched. Germline-derived CDR1 and CDR2 are LGHDT and YNNKEL (reference sequence). The CDR3 DNA is TGTGCCAGCAGCCAAGGGTTCTACAGGGGCTATGGCTACACCTTC. Translating it yields CASSQGFYRGYGYTF.

The J gene is TRBJ2-1, the V gene TRBV7-3, with 11 bases aligning to TRBD2. The CDR3 contains 16 residues. The V segment lost 5 bases and the J segment 4 bases; nucleotides outside the gene matches: 7. The germline V gene has CDR1 SGHTA and CDR2 FQGTGA. CDR3 protein: CASSGVTSGKYNEQFF. CDR3 nucleotide sequence: TGTGCCAGCAGCGGGGTGACTAGCGGGAAATACAATGAGCAGTTCTTC.

Written as DNA, the CDR3 is TGCGCCAGCAGTGAGTCGTCAGGTGTCGGCAGGGGCTCGGCTCTCACAGATACGCAGTATTTT. It translates to CASSESSGVGRGSALTDTQYF. The V gene is TRBV10-1, the J gene TRBJ2-3; TRBD1 might be the D (6 bases). The CDR3 loop spans 21 amino acids. The ends were cut back, 0 bases at V and 2 bases at J, with 27 bases in the middle. Germline values: CDR1 WNHNN, CDR2 SYGVQD (reference sequence).

There are a few counts of this clone. This chain joins TRBV13 and TRBJ1-2; D is perhaps TRBD1 (6 bases). Germline V gene lookup returns CDR1 PRHDT and CDR2 FYEKMQ (reference sequence). The CDR3 has 14 residues. Trimming took off 1 base at V and 4 bases at J, with 10 bases between the two ends. The CDR3 loop is CASSLEGGSYGYTF. The CDR3 DNA reads as TGTGCCAGCAGCTTAGAAGGGGGAAGCTATGGCTACACCTTC.

This chain uses TRBV7-3 with TRBJ2-3, with 7 positions matching TRBD2. This CDR3 contains 15 residues. Trimming took 6 bases from V and 1 from J; bases not matched to a gene: 7. Germline V gene data show CDR1 as SGHTA and CDR2 as FQGTGA. The CDR3: CASSRGLGGTDTQYF. The CDR3, as DNA: TGTGCCAGCAGTCGAGGACTAGGAGGCACAGATACGCAGTATTTT.

Points on this clone: The same CDR3 can be traced to other DNA sequences in this sample. The chain joins TRBV13 to TRBJ2-3; 8 nucleotides align to TRBD2. This CDR3 comprises 14 residues. Germline V gene data show CDR1 as PRHDT and CDR2 as FYEKMQ (reference sequence). V gave up 5 bases and J gave up 3 bases; unmatched junction bases: 4. The CDR3 sequence is CASSVRGGTDTQYF. The DNA of the CDR3 is TGTGCCAGCAGCGTTCGGGGGGGGACAGATACGCAGTATTTT.

This chain uses TRBV19 with TRBJ2-3; D may be TRBD1 (9 bases). V lost 3 bases, J lost 4 bases, and 14 bases lay in between. The CDR3 extends over 15 amino acids. Germline CDR1 reads LNHDA; CDR2 reads SQIVND (reference sequence). For the CDR3, the DNA is TGTGCCAGTAGTATGCGGGGGGACAGGGCAGATACGCAGTATTTT. Translated, it gives CASSMRGDRADTQYF.

This clone was detected only once. The rearrangement links TRBV27 to TRBJ1-5, with 8 bases that match TRBD1. The CDR3 length is 18 residues. With 0 bases clipped from V and 4 bases from J, the junction kept 11 bases outside the gene matches. Per the germline V gene, CDR1 is MNHEY and CDR2 is SMNVEV (reference sequence). In DNA form, the CDR3 reads TGTGCCAGCAGTTTATCGTTCGCGTTTCAGGGGGCAAATCAGCCCCAGCATTTT. As protein: CASSLSFAFQGANQPQHF.

The rearrangement links TRBV10-3 to TRBJ2-2; D might be TRBD2 (7 bases). The CDR3 has 14 amino acids. The V end was cut by 9 bases, the J end by 0 bases, with 11 bases between. Germline V gene lookup returns CDR1 ENHRY and CDR2 SYGVKD. The CDR3 loop reads CAMKGGANTGELFF. DNA of the CDR3: TGTGCCATGAAGGGGGGGGCGAACACCGGGGAGCTGTTTTTT.

V is TRBV5-1 and J is TRBJ2-3; D unclear. The CDR3 is 16 residues long. The V end was cut by 0 bases, the J end by 2 bases, with 13 bases between. Germline assignment: CDR1 SGHRS and CDR2 YFSETQ. CDR3 DNA: TGCGCCAGCAGCTTGGGGGCTGTCGGTCTCACAGATACGCAGTATTTT. Residues: CASSLGAVGLTDTQYF.

The rearrangement uses TRBV29-1 and TRBJ2-1; possibly TRBD2 for D (6 bases). Germline loops: CDR1 SQVTM, CDR2 ANQGSEA. This CDR3 spans 14 amino acids. Trimming left V 4 bases short and J 3 bases short, with 13 bases between. CDR3 sequence reads: CSVGGSGLYNEQFF. The CDR3 nucleotides are TGCAGCGTTGGAGGTAGCGGTCTCTACAATGAGCAGTTCTTC.

The rearrangement joins TRBV6-5 to TRBJ1-1, with D possibly matching TRBD1 (6 bases). Germline V gene sequence: CDR1 MNHEY, CDR2 SVGAGI. This CDR3 has 14 amino acids. The V gene lost 5 bases and the J gene lost 0 bases, with 10 bases spanning the gap. CDR3 DNA sequence: TGTGCCAGCAGTAAGGGACACTTGAACACTGAAGCTTTCTTT. It encodes CASSKGHLNTEAFF.

The chain couples TRBV30 to TRBJ1-5; TRBD1 aligns across 10 bases. The CDR3 length is 12 residues. J lost 7 bases, V lost 7 bases, and 4 bases had no gene match. Germline V CDR1 and CDR2: GTSNPN, SVGIG (reference sequence). The CDR3 DNA reads TGTGCCTCCGGGACAGGGGACCAGCCCCAGCATTTT. Translated, it gives CASGTGDQPQHF.

J is TRBJ1-3 and V is TRBV19, with TRBD1 identical over 7 bases. V was clipped by 6 bases and J by 0 bases; unmatched bases: 14. Germline values: CDR1 LNHDA, CDR2 SQIVND (reference sequence). CDR3 length equals 18 residues. The CDR3 sequence: CASRKAPGTAHSGNTIYF. The CDR3 DNA reads TGTGCCAGTAGAAAGGCCCCCGGGACAGCCCACTCTGGAAACACCATATATTTT.

The chain links TRBV6-5 to TRBJ2-7; no reliable D call. The CDR3 is 13 residues long. Germline values: CDR1 MNHEY, CDR2 SVGAGI. The V gene lost 4 bases and the J gene lost 0 bases, with 7 bases spanning the gap. The CDR3 DNA reads as TGTGCCAGCAGTTCCGGTCACTCCTACGAGCAGTACTTC. Its translation is CASSSGHSYEQYF.

The chain employs TRBV6-6 and TRBJ2-7; 11 bases fit TRBD2. Trimming took 5 bases from V and 4 from J; bases not matched to a gene: 13. CDR3 length: 17 amino acids. CDR1 MNHNY and CDR2 SVGAGI come from the germline V gene (reference sequence). In DNA, the CDR3 is TGTGCCAGCAGTCCTTACCCGACTAGCGGGATTCAATACGAGCAGTACTTC. This sequence encodes CASSPYPTSGIQYEQYF.

The chain carries TRBV27 and TRBJ2-7; maybe TRBD1 (6 bases). V was shortened by 3 bases and J by 3 bases, with 12 bases between the two germline ends. CDR3 size: 14 residues. The V gene's germline CDR1 is MNHEY and CDR2 SMNVEV (reference sequence). This CDR3 reads CASSFHTGIYEQYF. In DNA form, the CDR3 reads TGTGCCAGCAGTTTCCACACAGGGATCTACGAGCAGTACTTC.